This T cell receptor (beta chain) was found in a study of T cells in Graves' hyperthyroidism and ophthalmopathy. Overall study results and limits: Most clonotypes expanded in thyroid above 0.001 were likewise present in blood.

The source material, RNA transcripts, was used to amplify TCR beta CDR3 regions. The TCR CDR3 first-round RT-PCR relied on the HTBI primer set. TCRdb re-derived calls from the multiplex PCR reads in MiXCR, one entry per CDR3 protein. The sample lists around 360,000 distinct CDR3 sequences, around 15% occurring once. Notes on this clonotype: Its target is not known.

The cohort's ophthalmopathy patients, a group with duration under 3 months, had a Clinical Activity Score of at least 3 and a NOSPECS grade of at least 4. The diagnostic basis comprised clinical symptoms, serum thyroxine and TRAb, thyroid ultrasound and orbital computed tomography. This CDR3 is 16 amino acids long. CDR1 MNHGY and CDR2 SVAAGI come from the germline V gene. The V gene lost 3 bases and the J gene lost 0 bases, with 9 bases spanning the gap. This chain connects TRBV6-9 to TRBJ2-6; D unresolved. Source material: blood. The receptor was isolated from a woman aged 55-75 years with Graves' ophthalmopathy. Written as DNA, the CDR3 is TGTGCCAGCAGTTACGACGCAACCTCTGGGGCCAACGTCCTGACTTTC. As protein: CASSYDATSGANVLTF.